Listed below are T cell receptor beta chains from one sample, sequenced in a study of OX40 agonist ivuxolimab in advanced cancers. The data were produced by immunoSEQ multiplex PCR, yet TCRdb's version contains in-frame clones alone and is incomplete. The repertoire has about 72,000 clones, 88% of them found once; the top ten carry roughly 1%. The sequenced sample was CD4+ or CD8+ T cells sorted from blood, obtained in a trial of the OX40 agonist ivuxolimab. The source is an adult with an advanced solid tumor such as melanoma, head and neck, liver or kidney cancer. Each CDR3 is given with its conserved first and last residue. Each record gives: J gene, D gene, V gene, clone size, CDR3 protein, CDR3 DNA. The D gene is left open where the match is weak. Size tells how often a clone was seen (once, few, many) or the class of an expanded clone, and some rows leave it out.

J: TRBJ2-5; D: TRBD2; V: TRBV28; size: NA; CDR3: CASRLQPAAGQETQYF; DNA: TGTGCCAGCAGACTTCAACCCGCAGCGGGGCAAGAGACCCAGTACTTC
J: TRBJ2-5; D: NA; V: TRBV28; size: NA; CDR3: CASTPGGTRRTQYF; DNA: TGTGCCAGCACCCCCGGGGGAACACGGCGGACCCAGTACTTC
J: TRBJ2-7; D: TRBD2; V: TRBV7-2; size: NA; CDR3: CASSPERENEQYF; DNA: TGTGCCAGCAGCCCCGAGCGGGAGAACGAGCAGTACTTC
J: TRBJ2-1; D: TRBD2; V: TRBV5-1; size: once; CDR3: CASSPSSGIVVEQFF; DNA: TGCGCCAGCAGTCCTTCTAGCGGGATAGTGGTTGAGCAGTTCTTC
J: TRBJ2-5; D: NA; V: TRBV10-3; size: NA; CDR3: CAIRAEGETQYF; DNA: TGTGCCATCAGGGCGGAGGGTGAGACCCAGTACTTC
J: TRBJ2-3; D: TRBD2; V: TRBV6-1; size: NA; CDR3: CASSEVLAGADTQYF; DNA: TGTGCCAGCAGTGAAGTACTAGCGGGAGCAGATACGCAGTATTTT
J: TRBJ2-2; D: NA; V: TRBV11-3; size: NA; CDR3: CASSPRGGNTGELFF; DNA: TGTGCCAGCAGCCCGAGAGGGGGAAACACCGGGGAGCTGTTTTTT
J: TRBJ2-7; D: NA; V: TRBV9; size: NA; CDR3: CASSLRSGYEQYF; DNA: TGTGCCAGCAGCCTACGATCGGGCTACGAGCAGTACTTC
J: TRBJ2-4; D: NA; V: TRBV10-3; size: NA; CDR3: CAIRDKNIQYF; DNA: TGTGCCATCCGGGACAAAAACATTCAGTACTTC
J: TRBJ1-2; D: NA; V: TRBV7-9; size: NA; CDR3: CASSTGGSGYGYTF; DNA: TGTGCCTCCTCGACGGGGGGCTCTGGCTATGGCTACACCTTC
J: TRBJ2-7; D: TRBD2; V: TRBV7-9; size: NA; CDR3: CASSPTSGRRYEQYF; DNA: TGTGCCAGCAGCCCCACTAGCGGGAGACGATACGAGCAGTACTTC
J: TRBJ2-5; D: NA; V: TRBV4-2; size: NA; CDR3: CASSPPGALPGETQYF; DNA: TGTGCCAGCAGCCCACCAGGAGCCCTGCCAGGGGAGACCCAGTACTTC
J: TRBJ1-1; D: TRBD1; V: TRBV5-1; size: NA; CDR3: CASSDRDRDLDTEAFF; DNA: TGCGCCAGCAGCGACCGGGACAGGGATTTAGACACTGAAGCTTTCTTT
J: TRBJ2-3; D: NA; V: TRBV6-6; size: NA; CDR3: CASFGPGVFSTDTQYF; DNA: TGTGCCAGCTTCGGTCCGGGGGTTTTCAGCACAGATACGCAGTATTTT
J: TRBJ2-5; D: NA; V: TRBV11-2; size: NA; CDR3: CASSLEARRQETQYF; DNA: TGTGCCAGCAGCTTAGAGGCCCGCCGGCAAGAGACCCAGTACTTC
J: TRBJ1-4; D: TRBD1; V: TRBV4-1; size: NA; CDR3: CASSQGLGQVPGRLFF; DNA: TGCGCCAGCAGCCAAGGGTTAGGACAGGTGCCCGGTAGACTGTTTTTT
J: TRBJ2-2; D: NA; V: TRBV7-9; size: few; CDR3: CASSQQTTTNTGELFF; DNA: TGTGCCAGCAGCCAGCAGACTACCACGAACACCGGGGAGCTGTTTTTT
J: TRBJ2-7; D: NA; V: TRBV6-1; size: NA; CDR3: CASSPRTVDPYEQYF; DNA: TGTGCCAGCAGTCCCCGGACAGTGGACCCCTACGAGCAGTACTTC